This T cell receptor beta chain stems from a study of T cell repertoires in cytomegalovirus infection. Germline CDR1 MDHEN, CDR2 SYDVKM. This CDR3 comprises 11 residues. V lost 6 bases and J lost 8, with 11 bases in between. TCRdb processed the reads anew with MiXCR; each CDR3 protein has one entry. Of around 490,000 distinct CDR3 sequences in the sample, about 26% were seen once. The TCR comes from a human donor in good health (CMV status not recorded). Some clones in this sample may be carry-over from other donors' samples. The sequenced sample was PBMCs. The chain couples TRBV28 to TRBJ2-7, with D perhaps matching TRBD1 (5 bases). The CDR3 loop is CASRGARQQYF. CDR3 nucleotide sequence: TGTGCCAGCAGAGGGGCTAGACAGCAGTACTTC.